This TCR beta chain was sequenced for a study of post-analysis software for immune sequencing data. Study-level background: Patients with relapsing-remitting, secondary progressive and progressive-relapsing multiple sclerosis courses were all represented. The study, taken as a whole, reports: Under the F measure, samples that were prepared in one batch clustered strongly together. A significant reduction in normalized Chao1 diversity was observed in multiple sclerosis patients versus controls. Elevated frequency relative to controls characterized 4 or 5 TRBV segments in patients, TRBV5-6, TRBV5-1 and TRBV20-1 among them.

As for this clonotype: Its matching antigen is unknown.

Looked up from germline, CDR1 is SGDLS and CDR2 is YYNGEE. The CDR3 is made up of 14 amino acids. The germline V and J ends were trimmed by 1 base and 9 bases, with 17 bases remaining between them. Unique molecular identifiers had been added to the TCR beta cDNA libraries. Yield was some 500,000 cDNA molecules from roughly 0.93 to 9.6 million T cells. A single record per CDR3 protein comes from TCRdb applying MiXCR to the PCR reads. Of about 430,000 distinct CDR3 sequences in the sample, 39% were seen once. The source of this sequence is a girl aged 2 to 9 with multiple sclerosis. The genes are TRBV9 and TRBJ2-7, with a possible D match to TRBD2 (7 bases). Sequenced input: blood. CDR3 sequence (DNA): TGTGCCAGCAGCGTAACTGGGGGGGCCAATGGGCAGTACTTC. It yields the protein CASSVTGGANGQYF.